This T cell receptor (beta chain) was sequenced for a study of OX40 agonist ivuxolimab in advanced cancers. In the study overall: The study treated patients with ivuxolimab, an agonistic anti-OX40 (CD134) antibody. Study-level results: At 0.1 to 3.0 mg/kg, clonal expansion of CD4+ and CD8+ blood T cells had occurred by week 6. CD8+ T cells were the subset that, on average, had more expanded clones than CD4+.

This CDR3 is built from 18 residues. Trimming pared 0 bases from V and 0 bases from J, leaving 12 bases between. Looked up from germline, CDR1 is ENHRY and CDR2 is SYGVKD. As regards this clone: The antigen is undetermined.

Assay used: immunoSEQ multiplex PCR; TCRdb lists only in-frame clones, some missing. Of 55,000 to 75,000 clones in the sample, roughly 92% were seen once. The sample here was CD4+ or CD8+ T cells sorted from blood, taken in a trial of the OX40 agonist ivuxolimab. This chain joins TRBV10-3 and TRBJ2-6; D is possibly TRBD1 (5 bases). The clonotype comes from an adult with an advanced solid tumor such as melanoma, head and neck, liver or kidney cancer. The CDR3 region has the DNA TGTGCCATCAGTGAGTCTCAAGGTGGGGCCTCTGGGGCCAACGTCCTGACTTTC. It specifies CAISESQGGASGANVLTF.